Listed below are T cell receptor beta chains from one sample, sequenced in a study of Graves' ophthalmopathy and Graves' hyperthyroidism. TCRdb passed the multiplex PCR reads through MiXCR, listing each CDR3 protein once. Here the sample spans about 1.2 million distinct CDR3 sequences, roughly 35% being singletons. Input material: peripheral blood or thyroid tissue (not recorded which). These receptors came from an adult man with Graves' hyperthyroidism. Both conserved end residues are trimmed from each CDR3. The order of the fields is CDR3 protein, V gene.

ASTNAPGYSPLH,TRBV25-1
ASSYPSGLRLGYEQY,TRBV12-3/TRBV12-4
ASNKLEGRSYKQY,TRBV5-1
ASSLESYRGLWTEAF,TRBV7-2
ATSRDRGNTIY,TRBV15
ASSSYSADTSYGYT,TRBV14
ASSVGGGQENTEAF,TRBV9
SVGATGEHGYT,TRBV29-1
ASSPWATGGEKLF,TRBV12-3/TRBV12-4
ASSTGVSTEAF,TRBV19
SVVIGANTEAF,TRBV29-1
ASRADSGNSPLH,TRBV19
ASSSRQGIPGANVLT,TRBV5-4
ASSPERGLHSPLH,TRBV28
ASSPRRSYTGELF,TRBV6-5
ASSYLPRESSYEQY,TRBV7-9
ASKPTEGQPQH,TRBV11-2
ASSLLKETQY,TRBV7-9
ASSLSRQWETQY,TRBV7-8
ASSPLATGVEQY,TRBV5-1
AISSGRSYGYT,TRBV5-1
ASERTGGGVLT,TRBV2
ASSVGRWNYGYT,TRBV9
ASSMGFRSGANVLT,TRBV19
SRQRDQPQH,TRBV29-1
SVEAGTSGYQETQY,TRBV29-1
ASTHSWGAGETQY,TRBV7-9
SVSKGAVDGYT,TRBV29-1
SVRGNTANTGELF,TRBV29-1
ASRALLEGSPLH,TRBV12-3/TRBV12-4
ASSFINSPLH,TRBV13
ASPDQGLAGGAGELF,TRBV10-1
ASSLRTGGGPVTQY,TRBV7-2
ASSADRVAYEQY,TRBV7-9
AITRFGGQGDYT,TRBV10-3
ATGEIGRHTEAF,TRBV15